These 9 T cell receptor beta chains came from one sample sequenced in a study of blood T cell repertoires in COVID-19. Measured with immunoSEQ multiplex PCR; TCRdb has only the in-frame clones, and not every one. The table has about 380,000 clones, nearly 90% seen once. Sequences were obtained from peripheral blood. The receptors here all came from a man younger than 35 with active or convalescent COVID-19.

The genes are TRBV6-6 and TRBJ2-3; 8 nucleotides line up with TRBD1. V was clipped by 7 bases and J by 6 bases; unmatched bases: 12. CDR1 is MNHNY, CDR2 SVGAGI, per germline (reference sequence). The CDR3 has 15 residues. Here the CDR3 DNA reads TGTGCCAGCACCGAGGACAGGGTACGTCGGGATACGCAGTATTTT. This codes for CASTEDRVRRDTQYF.

The chain is built from TRBV27 and TRBJ2-1; possible D gene TRBD1, 6 bases. CDR1 MNHEY and CDR2 SMNVEV come from the germline V gene (reference sequence). Trimming stripped 5 bases from V and 16 bases from J, with 21 bases between. The CDR3 runs 13 residues. For the CDR3, the DNA is TGTGCCAGCAGTGGGGGCCCCCCCGGCCTTGGATTCTTC. Protein sequence: CASSGGPPGLGFF.

This chain joins TRBV29-1 and TRBJ2-7; a possible D gene is TRBD2 (6 bases). Per the germline V gene, CDR1 is SQVTM and CDR2 is ANQGSEA. This CDR3 has 13 residues. V lost 6 bases, J lost 1 base, and 13 bases lay in between. The CDR3 coding sequence is TGCAGCGTAAGGGGACTTCTGTCCTACGAGCAGTACTTC. This codes for CSVRGLLSYEQYF.

V is TRBV5-1 and J is TRBJ1-5; the D is unclear. The CDR3 extends over 15 amino acids. V lost 6 bases, J lost 4 bases, and 17 bases lay in between. Germline CDR1 SGHRS, CDR2 YFSETQ. The CDR3 is CASKAGEGENQPQHF. CDR3 sequence (DNA): TGCGCCAGCAAAGCAGGCGAGGGCGAGAATCAGCCCCAGCATTTT.

The rearrangement joins TRBV2 to TRBJ2-5; possibly TRBD1 for D (6 bases). The V end was cut by 6 bases, the J end by 1 base, with 15 bases between. Germline V CDR1 and CDR2: SNHLY, FYNNEI. This CDR3 is 15 amino acids long. The chain's CDR3 is CASSRTVKSQETQYF. The CDR3 DNA is TGTGCCAGCAGCCGGACAGTGAAATCCCAAGAGACCCAGTACTTC.

The rearrangement joins TRBV27 to TRBJ2-5; TRBD1 is a possible D gene (6 bases). CDR3 length equals 15 residues. Trimming took 6 bases from V and 4 from J, leaving 18 bases between them. The V gene's germline CDR1 is MNHEY and CDR2 SMNVEV (reference sequence). CDR3 loop: CASSRVWGPGETQYF. The CDR3 DNA reads as TGTGCCAGCAGCCGAGTATGGGGGCCGGGAGAGACCCAGTACTTC.

This chain uses TRBV28 with TRBJ2-7; 7 nucleotides align to TRBD1. The CDR3 is 15 amino acids. V dropped 6 bases and J dropped 0; count of bases not matched to a gene: 8. Germline V gene data show CDR1 as MDHEN and CDR2 as SYDVKM. CDR3 protein: CASRRTGEASYEQYF. CDR3 coding DNA: TGTGCCAGCAGGAGAACAGGGGAAGCCTCCTACGAGCAGTACTTC.

The chain links TRBV24-1 to TRBJ2-2; 7 nucleotides match TRBD1. The V and J ends lost 9 bases and 7 bases, in that order; junction bases with no gene match: 10. CDR1 is KGHDR, CDR2 SFDVKD, per germline. The CDR3 spans 14 residues. CDR3 nucleotides: TGTGCCACCCGCCAGACAGGGTCAGGCGGGGAGCTGTTTTTT. Amino acid sequence: CATRQTGSGGELFF.

The genes are TRBV18 and TRBJ2-6; the D is unclear. CDR1 KGHSH and CDR2 LQKENI come from the germline V gene. CDR3 length: 18 amino acids. The V and J ends lost 3 bases and 0 bases respectively, with 15 bases between them. The CDR3 spells CASSPLLGAGSGANVLTF. The CDR3 region has the DNA TGTGCCAGCTCACCTCTTCTAGGCGCCGGCTCTGGGGCCAACGTCCTGACTTTC. Variable domain in full (rest from reference TRBV18 and TRBJ2-6): NAGVMQNPRHLVRRRGQEARLRCSPMKGHSHVYWYRQLPEEGLKFMVYLQKENIIDESGMPKERFSAEFPKEGPSILRIQQVVRGDSAAYFCASSPLLGAGSGANVLTFGAGSRLTVL.